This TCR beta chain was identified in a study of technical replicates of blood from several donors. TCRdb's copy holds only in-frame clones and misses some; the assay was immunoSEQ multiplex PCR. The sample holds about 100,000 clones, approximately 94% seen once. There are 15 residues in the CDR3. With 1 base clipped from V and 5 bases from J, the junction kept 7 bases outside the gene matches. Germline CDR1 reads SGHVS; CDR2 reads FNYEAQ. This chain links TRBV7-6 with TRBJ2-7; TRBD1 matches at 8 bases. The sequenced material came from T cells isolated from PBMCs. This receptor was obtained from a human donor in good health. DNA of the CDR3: TGTGCCAGCAGCTTAGGGACAGGGTATAATAACGAGCAGTACTTC. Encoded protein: CASSLGTGYNNEQYF.